The 31 T cell receptor beta chains reported below all come from one sample, sequenced in a study of cytomegalovirus exposure and HLA in healthy donors. Primers included in the PCR were 60 Vbeta and 13 Jbeta primers. Profiled with immunoSEQ multiplex PCR; TCRdb holds only in-frame clones, not every one. The sample contains 150,000 to 200,000 clones, 73% of which appear only once. The specimen sequenced was PBMCs. These receptors originate from a woman between 18 and 29 years old in good health and CMV-seropositive.

This clone showed up just once. The chain joins TRBV10-3 to TRBJ2-3; TRBD1 is a possible D gene (5 bases). Trimming took 5 bases from V and 2 from J, leaving 11 bases between them. Germline V gene data show CDR1 as ENHRY and CDR2 as SYGVKD. The length of the CDR3 is 14 residues. The CDR3 sequence is CAISPDTNTDTQYF. CDR3 nucleotides: TGTGCCATCAGTCCGGACACAAACACAGATACGCAGTATTTT.

This clone has just a few counts. This sequence joins TRBV7-2 and TRBJ1-1, with D maybe TRBD1 (5 bases). Between the trimmed V and J ends, which lost 5 bases and 0 bases, there was a span of 10 bases. There are 14 residues in the CDR3. CDR1 and CDR2 from the germline V gene are SGHTA and FQGNSA. CDR3 nucleotide sequence: TGTGCCAGCAGCCAACAGGCATTGAACACTGAAGCTTTCTTT. Encoded protein: CASSQQALNTEAFF.

This clone was counted a few times. The chain is built from TRBV10-3 and TRBJ1-2, with unresolved D. The CDR3 contains 14 residues. V was clipped by 0 bases and J by 0 bases, with 5 bases between them. Looked up from germline, CDR1 is ENHRY and CDR2 is SYGVKD. The CDR3, as DNA: TGTGCCATCAGTGAGTCGTCAGCTAACTATGGCTACACCTTC. It encodes CAISESSANYGYTF.

CDR3: CASSPPGLAGEETQYF. The CDR3 DNA follows: TGTGCCAGCAGCCCCCCGGGACTAGCGGGGGAAGAGACCCAGTACTTC. This sequence joins TRBV4-2 and TRBJ2-5; 14 bases map to TRBD2. In germline, CDR1 is LGHNA, CDR2 YNFKEQ. The length of the CDR3 is 16 residues. V shed 4 bases, J shed 3 bases, and the junction held 4 bases outside the gene matches.

The rearrangement joins TRBV29-1 to TRBJ1-1; the D is unclear. CDR1 and CDR2 from the germline V gene are SQVTM and ANQGSEA. CDR3 size: 12 residues. The V end lost 3 bases, the J end lost 1 base, and 6 bases lay between the germline ends. CDR3 DNA sequence: TGCAGCGTTGACGCGGGGAACACTGAAGCTTTCTTT. Its protein is CSVDAGNTEAFF.

The chain uses TRBV2 and TRBJ2-1; D is ambiguous. The length of the CDR3 is 13 residues. Trimming pared 3 bases from V and 8 bases from J, leaving 11 bases between. Germline V gene lookup returns CDR1 SNHLY and CDR2 FYNNEI. CDR3 nucleotides: TGTGCCAGCAGTGACCGGAGCTTCGATGAGCAGTTCTTC. It is translated as CASSDRSFDEQFF.

The chain links TRBV18 to TRBJ2-5; possible D gene TRBD2, 6 bases. V gave up 6 bases and J gave up 2 bases, with 13 bases separating them. Germline-derived CDR1 and CDR2 are KGHSH and LQKENI. The CDR3 has 14 residues. Written as DNA, the CDR3 is TGTGCCAGCTCTCCGGGACTGGGACAAGAGACCCAGTACTTC. Translated: CASSPGLGQETQYF.

The chain joins TRBV6-5 to TRBJ2-7; no definite D call. This CDR3 has 13 residues. The germline V and J ends were trimmed by 2 bases and 2 bases, with 7 bases remaining between them. Germline V gene lookup returns CDR1 MNHEY and CDR2 SVGAGI. DNA of the CDR3: TGTGCCAGCAGTTACGTGGGCGCCTACGAGCAGTACTTC. Protein sequence: CASSYVGAYEQYF.

J is TRBJ1-2 and V is TRBV29-1, with a tentative D call TRBD1 (5 bases). This CDR3 is built from 13 residues. Germline loops: CDR1 SQVTM, CDR2 ANQGSEA. Trimming removed 6 bases from V and 4 bases from J, with 15 bases in between. The CDR3 nucleotides are TGCAGCGTGCGGGACCTCACTATCTATGGCTACACCTTC. Encoded protein: CSVRDLTIYGYTF.

The CDR3 sequence: CASSWGQVRDYGYTF. The CDR3 DNA follows: TGCGCCAGCAGCTGGGGACAGGTTCGTGACTATGGCTACACCTTC. The chain links TRBV5-1 to TRBJ1-2, with 8 nucleotides matching TRBD1. The CDR3 contains 15 residues. Germline V gene lookup returns CDR1 SGHRS and CDR2 YFSETQ. With 3 bases clipped from V and 3 bases from J, the junction kept 7 bases outside the gene matches.

The rearrangement links TRBV6-1 to TRBJ2-3, with D possibly matching TRBD2 (5 bases). CDR1 is MNHNS and CDR2 is SASEGT in the germline V gene. V lost 2 bases to trimming and J lost 0 bases, with 18 bases between them. The CDR3 length is 18 residues. Here the CDR3 DNA reads TGTGCCAGCAGTGAAAGGATAGGTAGCGTTGAAAGCACAGATACGCAGTATTTT. Its protein is CASSERIGSVESTDTQYF.

This clone was found a few times. The rearrangement links TRBV4-3 to TRBJ2-7, with 9 bases lining up with TRBD1. With 1 base clipped from V and 3 bases from J, the junction kept 7 bases outside the gene matches. The CDR3 covers 16 residues. Germline CDR1 LGHNA, CDR2 YSLEER. CDR3 in DNA: TGCGCCAGCAGCCAAGCCCCGGGACAGGGACACTACGAGCAGTACTTC. Its translation is CASSQAPGQGHYEQYF.

The rearrangement uses TRBV5-1 and TRBJ2-3, with D perhaps TRBD2 (6 bases). The CDR3 covers 15 residues. In germline, CDR1 is SGHRS, CDR2 YFSETQ. Trimming shortened V by 4 bases and J by 0 bases, and 12 bases separated the two germline ends. The CDR3 region has the DNA TGCGCCAGCAGCAGTGAGCGGGCAAGCACAGATACGCAGTATTTT. The encoded protein is CASSSERASTDTQYF.

This sequence joins TRBV2 and TRBJ2-3, with TRBD2 matching 11 bases. The germline CDR1 and CDR2 sequences are SNHLY and FYNNEI. Trimming took 6 bases from V and 1 from J; bases not matched to a gene: 12. The CDR3 is 18 residues long. The CDR3 DNA follows: TGTGCCAGCAGACCCACTAGCGGGGGATCACCCCGCACAGATACGCAGTATTTT. Amino acids: CASRPTSGGSPRTDTQYF.

The genes are TRBV10-3 and TRBJ2-3; TRBD1 is a possible D gene (6 bases). Germline values: CDR1 ENHRY, CDR2 SYGVKD. Trimming shortened V by 10 bases and J by 2 bases, and 16 bases separated the two germline ends. This CDR3 has 14 amino acids. CDR3: CATHAGQTTDTQYF. In nucleotides, the CDR3 is TGTGCCACCCACGCTGGACAGACCACAGATACGCAGTATTTT.

The chain has TRBV4-2 and TRBJ2-3; tentatively, D is TRBD2 (6 bases). Trimming cost V 0 bases and J 0 bases, with 16 bases left between them. This CDR3 has 18 residues. From germline, CDR1 is LGHNA and CDR2 YNFKEQ. This CDR3 reads CASSQDPRSGTSTDTQYF. CDR3 sequence (DNA): TGTGCCAGCAGCCAAGATCCACGTAGCGGAACTAGCACAGATACGCAGTATTTT.

The chain employs TRBV10-3 and TRBJ2-5; 10 bases match TRBD2. There are 14 residues in the CDR3. J was trimmed by 5 bases and V by 6 bases; bases with no gene match: 6. The germline CDR1 and CDR2 sequences are ENHRY and SYGVKD. CDR3 bases: TGTGCCATCAGCGACAGCGGGGGGGTCGAGACCCAGTACTTC. Protein: CAISDSGGVETQYF.

The CDR3 spells CASSQVPSGHYNEQFF. CDR3 coding DNA: TGTGCCAGCAGCCAAGTTCCTAGCGGACACTACAATGAGCAGTTCTTC. The chain uses TRBV14 and TRBJ2-1; 7 nucleotides agree with TRBD2. J gave up 3 bases and V 1 base, and 6 bases lay outside the gene matches. This CDR3 has 16 residues. Looked up from germline, CDR1 is SGHDN and CDR2 is FVKESK.

The chain combines TRBV7-2 with TRBJ2-3, with a weak D call TRBD2 (6 bases). Germline CDR1 is SGHTA and CDR2 is FQGNSA. The CDR3 loop spans 15 amino acids. The V and J ends lost 4 bases and 2 bases respectively, with 13 bases between them. CDR3 coding DNA: TGTGCCAGCAGCTCCCAGCGGGCCCTCACAGATACGCAGTATTTT. It yields the protein CASSSQRALTDTQYF. The full variable domain, rest sourced from reference TRBV7-2 and TRBJ2-3, is GAGVSQSPSNKVTEKGKDVELRCDPISGHTALYWYRQSLGQGLEFLIYFQGNSAPDKSGLPSDRFSAERTGGSVSTLTIQRTQQEDSAVYLCASSSQRALTDTQYFGPGTRLTVL.

The gene calls are TRBV27 and TRBJ1-5, with a possible D match to TRBD1 (5 bases). This CDR3 spans 13 amino acids. The germline V and J ends were trimmed by 6 bases and 7 bases, with 13 bases remaining between them. The germline gives CDR1 MNHEY, CDR2 SMNVEV (reference sequence). CDR3 region: CASRGPGVQPQHF. The CDR3 region has the DNA TGTGCCAGCAGGGGACCGGGAGTCCAGCCCCAGCATTTT.

The chain employs TRBV19 and TRBJ2-7, with a possible D match to TRBD2 (6 bases). Germline-derived CDR1 and CDR2 are LNHDA and SQIVND (reference sequence). The V end lost 5 bases, the J end lost 1 base, and 9 bases lay between the germline ends. The CDR3 has 13 residues. The DNA for the CDR3 is TGTGCCAGTAGTGGGGCGGGGTCCTACGAGCAGTACTTC. Encoded protein: CASSGAGSYEQYF. Looking up the rest from reference TRBV19 and TRBJ2-7 gives the full variable domain: DGGITQSPKYLFRKEGQNVTLSCEQNLNHDAMYWYRQDPGQGLRLIYYSQIVNDFQKGDIAEGYSVSREKKESFPLTVTSAQKNPTAFYLCASSGAGSYEQYFGPGTRLTVT.

V gene TRBV6-5 combines with J gene TRBJ2-1; 10 positions match TRBD1. V lost 7 bases, J lost 2 bases, and 5 bases stayed unmatched. In germline, CDR1 is MNHEY, CDR2 SVGAGI. This CDR3 has 15 amino acids. This CDR3 is CASKDRGTPYNEQFF. In nucleotides, the CDR3 is TGTGCCAGCAAGGACAGGGGGACGCCCTACAATGAGCAGTTCTTC.

The chain links TRBV11-2 to TRBJ2-2, with TRBD1 matching over 11 bases. The germline V gene has CDR1 SGHAT and CDR2 FQNNGV. The CDR3 is 15 amino acids. V was clipped by 5 bases and J by 3 bases; unmatched bases: 2. The CDR3 is CASSQGQGDTGELFF. The CDR3 nucleotides are TGTGCCAGCAGCCAGGGACAGGGGGACACCGGGGAGCTGTTTTTT.

The rearrangement links TRBV7-2 to TRBJ1-1; D is uncertain. Between the trimmed V and J ends, which lost 5 bases and 2 bases, there was a span of 9 bases. Germline CDR1 is SGHTA and CDR2 is FQGNSA. The CDR3 has 13 amino acids. This CDR3 is CASSTQVNTEAFF. The CDR3 DNA is TGTGCCAGCAGCACCCAGGTAAACACTGAAGCTTTCTTT.

The chain is built from TRBV28 and TRBJ1-5; D may be TRBD1 (5 bases). Trimming pared 7 bases from V and 0 bases from J, leaving 10 bases between. The germline V gene encodes CDR1 MDHEN and CDR2 SYDVKM. The CDR3 consists of 14 residues. Here the CDR3 DNA reads TGTGCCAGCACCCGGGGGTATAGCAATCAGCCCCAGCATTTT. Its translation: CASTRGYSNQPQHF.

CDR3 sequence: CASGPGHEETQYF. CDR3 bases: TGTGCCAGCGGACCGGGACATGAGGAGACCCAGTACTTC. V gene TRBV7-2 combines with J gene TRBJ2-5, with D maybe TRBD1 (6 bases). This CDR3 is built from 13 residues. Germline assignment: CDR1 SGHTA and CDR2 FQGNSA. Between the trimmed V and J ends, which lost 8 bases and 5 bases, there was a span of 15 bases.

The rearrangement links TRBV2 to TRBJ2-7, with 7 bases aligning to TRBD1. Germline CDR1 and CDR2: SNHLY and FYNNEI. This CDR3 contains 15 residues. The J segment lost 0 bases and the V segment lost 4 bases, leaving 6 bases of the junction unmatched. The CDR3 nucleotides read TGTGCCAGCAGTGTTTGGGACAGTCTCTCCTACGAGCAGTACTTC. The encoded protein is CASSVWDSLSYEQYF.

The V gene is TRBV11-1, the J gene TRBJ2-7; tentatively, D is TRBD1 (5 bases). The ends were cut back, 1 base at V and 0 bases at J, with 10 bases in the middle. The germline CDR1 and CDR2 sequences are SGHAT and FQDESV (reference sequence). The length of the CDR3 is 15 residues. The chain's CDR3 is CASSLGQGNSYEQYF. In DNA, the CDR3 is TGTGCCAGCAGCTTAGGGCAGGGTAACTCCTACGAGCAGTACTTC.

The J gene is TRBJ1-2, the V gene TRBV14; 7 bases match TRBD1. V lost 1 base, J lost 3 bases, and 2 bases stayed unmatched. Germline V CDR1 and CDR2: SGHDN, FVKESK. The CDR3 runs to 14 residues. The CDR3 region is CASSQATGYYGYTF. The CDR3 DNA is TGTGCCAGCAGCCAAGCGACAGGGTACTATGGCTACACCTTC.

The V gene is TRBV15, the J gene TRBJ1-2, with D tentatively TRBD1 (6 bases). V lost 4 bases, J lost 0 bases, and 18 bases lay in between. Germline V gene data show CDR1 as LNHNV and CDR2 as YYDKDF (reference sequence). The CDR3 length is 17 residues. CDR3 in amino acids: CATSKWTVGAANYGYTF. CDR3 nucleotides: TGTGCCACCAGCAAATGGACAGTGGGGGCAGCTAACTATGGCTACACCTTC.

Worth noting for this clone: One end of the junction is discordant with germline, which a read error may explain. This chain connects TRBV5-1 to TRBJ1-2, with unresolved D. The CDR3 runs to 13 residues. Germline CDR1 reads SGHRS; CDR2 reads YFSETQ. CDR3 in DNA: TGCGCCAGCAGCGCGGTCGGTAACTATGGCTACGCCTTC. Translation gives CASSAVGNYGYAF.